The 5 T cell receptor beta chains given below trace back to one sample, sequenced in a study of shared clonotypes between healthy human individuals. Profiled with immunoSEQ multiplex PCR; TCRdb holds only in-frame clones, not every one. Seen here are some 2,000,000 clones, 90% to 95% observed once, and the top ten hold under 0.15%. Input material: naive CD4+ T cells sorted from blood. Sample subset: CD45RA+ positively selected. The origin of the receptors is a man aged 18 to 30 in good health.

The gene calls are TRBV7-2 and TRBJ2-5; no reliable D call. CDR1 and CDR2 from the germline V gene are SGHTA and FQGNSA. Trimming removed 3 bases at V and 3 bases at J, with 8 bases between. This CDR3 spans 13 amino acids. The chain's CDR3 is CASSFYTEETQYF. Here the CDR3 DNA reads TGTGCCAGCAGCTTTTACACAGAAGAGACCCAGTACTTC.

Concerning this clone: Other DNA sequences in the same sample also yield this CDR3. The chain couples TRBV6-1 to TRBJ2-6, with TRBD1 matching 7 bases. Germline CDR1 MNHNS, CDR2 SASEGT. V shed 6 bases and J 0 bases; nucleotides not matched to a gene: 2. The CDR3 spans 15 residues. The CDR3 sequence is CASRGDSSGANVLTF. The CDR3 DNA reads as TGTGCCAGCAGAGGGGACAGCTCTGGGGCCAACGTCCTGACTTTC.

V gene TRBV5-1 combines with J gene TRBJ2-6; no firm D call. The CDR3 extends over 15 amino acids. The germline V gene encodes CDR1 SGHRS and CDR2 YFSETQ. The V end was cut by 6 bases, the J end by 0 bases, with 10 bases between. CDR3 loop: CASTSLSSGANVLTF. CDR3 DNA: TGCGCCAGCACCTCCTTGTCCTCTGGGGCCAACGTCCTGACTTTC.

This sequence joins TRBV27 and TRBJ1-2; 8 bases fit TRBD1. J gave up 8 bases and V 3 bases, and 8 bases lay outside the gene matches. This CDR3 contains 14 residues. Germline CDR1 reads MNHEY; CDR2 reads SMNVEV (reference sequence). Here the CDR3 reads CASSFWATGEGYTF. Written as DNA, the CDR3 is TGTGCCAGCAGTTTTTGGGCGACAGGGGAGGGCTACACCTTC.

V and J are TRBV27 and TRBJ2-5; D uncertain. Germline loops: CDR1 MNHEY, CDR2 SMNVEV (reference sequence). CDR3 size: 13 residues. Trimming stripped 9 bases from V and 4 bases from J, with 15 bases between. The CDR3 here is CASKSLGRETQYF. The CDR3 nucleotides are TGTGCCAGTAAAAGTCTGGGCAGAGAGACCCAGTACTTC.